The text below deals with one T cell receptor (beta chain). This specimen includes other DNA sequences encoding the same CDR3. CDR3 length: 11 residues. Trimming stripped 6 bases from V and 3 bases from J, with 5 bases between. Germline CDR1 is MDHEN and CDR2 is SYDVKM. Assay: immunoSEQ multiplex PCR; the TCRdb copy retains only in-frame clones and omits some. This sample yields 1.5 million to 1.9 million clones, of which approximately 98% are seen a single time; around 0.45% belongs to the top ten. The sample comes from a study of shared clonotypes between healthy human individuals. The sequencing sample was made of naive CD4+ T cells sorted from blood. The subset: CD45RA+ positively selected. The chain is built from TRBV28 and TRBJ1-1; D uncertain. This TCR came from a man aged 25-45 years in good health. The CDR3 DNA follows: TGTGCCAGCAGGCGGGACACTGAAGCTTTCTTT. As protein: CASRRDTEAFF.